The clone carrying this T cell receptor beta chain was detected a few times. V lost 5 bases and J 8 bases, leaving 12 bases between the germline ends. The CDR3 runs to 12 residues. The germline V gene encodes CDR1 MNHEY and CDR2 SMNVEV (reference sequence). The data derive from a study of T cells in Graves' hyperthyroidism and ophthalmopathy. Using RNA transcripts as the source, TCR beta CDR3 regions were amplified. TCR CDR3 regions were first amplified by RT-PCR with HTBI primers. TCRdb re-called the multiplex PCR reads with MiXCR, one entry per CDR3 protein. The table includes around 700,000 distinct CDR3 sequences, 30% to 40% detected once. The PBMCs were sourced from fresh peripheral blood (approximately 10 ml).

The rearrangement links TRBV27 to TRBJ1-2; no firm D call. The material sequenced was blood. The TCR comes from a woman aged 40 to 49 with Graves' hyperthyroidism. CDR3 protein: CASSDPGRGYTF. In nucleotides, the CDR3 is TGTGCCAGCAGTGACCCGGGGAGAGGCTACACCTTC.